This T cell receptor beta chain was sequenced in a study of a mutant IDH1 vaccine in newly diagnosed glioma. Study-level information: Of treated patients, approximately 62% were men and approximately 40% women, averaging around 40 years.

Some clones are missing from TCRdb's copy, which holds only in-frame ones; the method was immunoSEQ multiplex PCR. Counted here are 85,000 to 100,000 clones, around nine tenths occurring once; the ten biggest clones make up less than 0.65%. Whole-study results and caveats: Immune responses induced by the vaccine were seen in 93.3% of patients, spanning multiple MHC alleles.

Trimming pared 4 bases from V and 3 bases from J, leaving 11 bases between. Germline assignment: CDR1 SGHRS and CDR2 YFSETQ. This CDR3 contains 14 residues. The time point was: baseline, week 1 (first vaccination visit). Treatment given: pre-vaccination baseline after standard-of-care therapy. This clone was detected once. Its antigen is unknown. Other DNA sequences in the sample encode the same CDR3. Specimen: PBMCs, collected from a glioma patient treated with radiotherapy, temozolomide or both. The chain carries TRBV5-1 and TRBJ2-1; tentative D call: TRBD1 (6 bases). This receptor was identified in a woman aged 50 to 60 with glioma. The CDR3 coding sequence is TGCGCCAGCAGCCCTGGGACACTCTACAATGAGCAGTTCTTC. It encodes CASSPGTLYNEQFF.